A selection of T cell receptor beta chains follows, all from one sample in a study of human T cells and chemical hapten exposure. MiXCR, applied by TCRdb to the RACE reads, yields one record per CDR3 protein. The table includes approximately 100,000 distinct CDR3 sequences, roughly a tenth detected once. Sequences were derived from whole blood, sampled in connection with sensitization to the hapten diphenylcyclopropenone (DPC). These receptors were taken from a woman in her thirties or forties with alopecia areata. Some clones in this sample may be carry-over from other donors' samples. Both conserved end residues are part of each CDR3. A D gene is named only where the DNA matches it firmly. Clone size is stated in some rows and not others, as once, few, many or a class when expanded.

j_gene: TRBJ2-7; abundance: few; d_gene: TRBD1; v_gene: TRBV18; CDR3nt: TGTGCCAGCTCCCCGGGACAGGGATTCTCCTACGAGCAGTACTTC; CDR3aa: CASSPGQGFSYEQYF
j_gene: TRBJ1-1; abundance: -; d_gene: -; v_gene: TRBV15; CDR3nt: TGTGCCACCAGCAGTAGGGCAGGGAGCGCGGACACTGAAGCTTTCTTT; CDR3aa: CATSSRAGSADTEAFF
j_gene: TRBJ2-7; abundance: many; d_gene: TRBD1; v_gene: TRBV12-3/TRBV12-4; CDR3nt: TGTGCCGGCCCGACAGGGCGTATACACGAGCAGTACTTC; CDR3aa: CAGPTGRIHEQYF
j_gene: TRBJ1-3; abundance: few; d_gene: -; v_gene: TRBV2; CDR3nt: TGTGCCAGCAGGGGTCAGGGAGGAAACACCATATATTTT; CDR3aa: CASRGQGGNTIYF
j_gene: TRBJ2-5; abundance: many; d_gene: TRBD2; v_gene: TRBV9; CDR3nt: TGTGCCAGCCCCCGACTAGCGGGTCGCTGTAAACAAGAGACCCAGTACTTC; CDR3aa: CASPRLAGRCKQETQYF
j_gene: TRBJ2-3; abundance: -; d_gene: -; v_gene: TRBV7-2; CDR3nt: TGTGCCAGCAGGGGTGTGGGGGCCGAAACAGATACGCAGTATTTT; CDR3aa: CASRGVGAETDTQYF
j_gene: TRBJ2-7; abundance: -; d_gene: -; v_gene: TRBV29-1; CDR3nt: TGCAGCGTTGTGGGACCAAGTCGGTTCGAGCAGTACTTC; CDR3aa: CSVVGPSRFEQYF
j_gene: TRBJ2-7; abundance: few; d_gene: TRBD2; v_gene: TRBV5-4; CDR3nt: TGTGCCAGCAGCTGGATTAGCGGGGGCGGCGAGCAGTACTTC; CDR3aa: CASSWISGGGEQYF
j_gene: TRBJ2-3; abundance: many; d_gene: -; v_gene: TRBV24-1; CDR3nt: TGTGCCACCAGTGTCGGAGGGGCAGATACGCAGTATTTT; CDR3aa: CATSVGGADTQYF
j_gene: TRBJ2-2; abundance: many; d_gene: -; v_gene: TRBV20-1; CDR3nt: TGCAGTGCTAGAGATGGGTTTTGGGGGACTAACACCGGGGAGCTGTTTTTT; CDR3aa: CSARDGFWGTNTGELFF
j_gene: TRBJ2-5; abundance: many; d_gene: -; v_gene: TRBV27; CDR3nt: TGTGCCAGCAGACACAGGACAAAAGAGACCCAGTACTTC; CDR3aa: CASRHRTKETQYF
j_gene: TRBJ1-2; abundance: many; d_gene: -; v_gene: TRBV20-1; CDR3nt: TGCAGTGCCGGAACAGCTAACTATGGCTACACCTTC; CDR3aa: CSAGTANYGYTF
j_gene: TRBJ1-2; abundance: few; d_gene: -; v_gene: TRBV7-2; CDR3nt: TGTGCCAGCAGCCAACCGACAGTCTATGGCTACACCTTC; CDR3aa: CASSQPTVYGYTF
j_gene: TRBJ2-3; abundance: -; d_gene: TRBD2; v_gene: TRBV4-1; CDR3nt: TGCGCCAGCAGCCAAGATCGGGGGGGCGTTAGCACAGATACGCAGTATTTT; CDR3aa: CASSQDRGGVSTDTQYF
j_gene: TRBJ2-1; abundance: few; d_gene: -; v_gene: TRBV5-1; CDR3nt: TGCGCCAGCAGTCCCCCCGAGGTAGAGGGCCATGAGCAGTTCTTC; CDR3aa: CASSPPEVEGHEQFF
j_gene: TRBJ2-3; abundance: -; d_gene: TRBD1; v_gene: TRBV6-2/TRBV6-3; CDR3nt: TGTGCCAGCAGCCGGACAGGGGGCGATTCCGGTACGCAGTATTTT; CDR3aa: CASSRTGGDSGTQYF
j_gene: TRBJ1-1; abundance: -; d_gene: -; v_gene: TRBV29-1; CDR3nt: TGCAGCGGGGCGGCGGGGATGAACACTGAAGCTTTCTTT; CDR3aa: CSGAAGMNTEAFF
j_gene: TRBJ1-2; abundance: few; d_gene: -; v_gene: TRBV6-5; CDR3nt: TGTGCCAGCAGTCCCGGGGGAGCGGTGGAGGGCTACACCTTC; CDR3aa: CASSPGGAVEGYTF
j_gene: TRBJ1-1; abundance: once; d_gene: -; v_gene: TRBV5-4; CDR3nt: TGTGCCAGCAGCCCGACGGGAGTATCGCCTGAAGCTTTCTTT; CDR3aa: CASSPTGVSPEAFF
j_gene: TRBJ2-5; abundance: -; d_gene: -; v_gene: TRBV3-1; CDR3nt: TGTGCCAGCACCCAAAGGGGCGGGGAGACCCAGTACTTC; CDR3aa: CASTQRGGETQYF
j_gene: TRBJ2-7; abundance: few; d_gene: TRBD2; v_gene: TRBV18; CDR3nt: TGTGCCAGCTCCCCGGGAGGTACCGAGCAGTACTTC; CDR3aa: CASSPGGTEQYF
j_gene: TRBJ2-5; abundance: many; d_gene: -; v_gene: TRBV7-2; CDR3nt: TGTGCCAGCAGCTTAGCTAAAAAAGAGACCCAGTACTTC; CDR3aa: CASSLAKKETQYF
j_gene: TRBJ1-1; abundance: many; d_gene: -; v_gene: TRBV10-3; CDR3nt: TGTGCCATCAGTGAGTCGGCCAGGAACACTGAAGCTTTCTTT; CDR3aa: CAISESARNTEAFF
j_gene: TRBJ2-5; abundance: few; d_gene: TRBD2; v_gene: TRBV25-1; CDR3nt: TGTGCCAGCACTCGGACTAGCGGTACTAAAGAGACCCAGTACTTC; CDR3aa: CASTRTSGTKETQYF
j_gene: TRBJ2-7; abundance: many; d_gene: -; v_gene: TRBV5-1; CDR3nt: TGCGCCAGCAGGGACAGCTATACCTACGAGCAGTACTTC; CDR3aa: CASRDSYTYEQYF
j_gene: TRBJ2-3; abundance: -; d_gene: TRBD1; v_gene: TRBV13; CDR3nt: TGTGCCAGCAGCTTAGTTGGGACAGGGGGGGCAGATACGCAGTATTTT; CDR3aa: CASSLVGTGGADTQYF
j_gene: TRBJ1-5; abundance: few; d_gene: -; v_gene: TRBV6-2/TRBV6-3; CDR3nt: TGTGCCAGCAGTTACCGGGCCCCGGGGGGCGATGGTCAGCCCCAGCATTTT; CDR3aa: CASSYRAPGGDGQPQHF
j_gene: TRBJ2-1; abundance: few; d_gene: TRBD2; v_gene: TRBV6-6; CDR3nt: TGTGCCAGCGGGTTAAGACTAGCGGGGGTAAATGAGCAGTTCTTC; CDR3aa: CASGLRLAGVNEQFF
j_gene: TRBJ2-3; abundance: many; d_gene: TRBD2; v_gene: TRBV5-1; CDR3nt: TGCGCCAGCAGCTTGTCTGCGACTAGCAAACCAGATACGCAGTATTTT; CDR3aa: CASSLSATSKPDTQYF
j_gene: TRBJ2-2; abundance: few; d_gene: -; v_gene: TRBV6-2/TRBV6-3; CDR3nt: TGTGCCAGCAGTTACTCATGGACCGGGGAGCTGTTTTTT; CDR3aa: CASSYSWTGELFF
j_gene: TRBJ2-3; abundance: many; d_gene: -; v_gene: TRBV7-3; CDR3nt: TGTGCCAGCAGCCGCGGGACAGCCACAGATACGCAGTATTTT; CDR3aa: CASSRGTATDTQYF
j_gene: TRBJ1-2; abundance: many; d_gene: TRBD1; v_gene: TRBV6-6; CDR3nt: TGTGCCAGTTGGGGACAGGGGGGCTATGGCTACACCTTC; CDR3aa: CASWGQGGYGYTF
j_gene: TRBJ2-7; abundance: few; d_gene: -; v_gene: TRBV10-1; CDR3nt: TGCGCCAGCAGCGTTAACGGGGACGAGCAGTACTTC; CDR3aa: CASSVNGDEQYF
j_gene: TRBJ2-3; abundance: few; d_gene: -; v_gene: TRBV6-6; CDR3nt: TGTGCCAGCAGCCCCGTGAGTAAGCAGGATACGCAGTATTTT; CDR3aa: CASSPVSKQDTQYF
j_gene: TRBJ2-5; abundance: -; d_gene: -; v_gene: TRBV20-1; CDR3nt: TGCAGTGCTCCCTGGGAGACCCAGTACTTC; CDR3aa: CSAPWETQYF
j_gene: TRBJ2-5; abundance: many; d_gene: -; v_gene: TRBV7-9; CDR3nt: TGTGCCAGCAGCTCTAGCCTCCGGGAGACCCAGTACTTC; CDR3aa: CASSSSLRETQYF
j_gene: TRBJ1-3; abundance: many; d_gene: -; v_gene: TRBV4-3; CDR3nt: TGCGCCAGCAGCCAAGATGTTTTAGGGACCTTCTCTGAAAACACCATATATTTT; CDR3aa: CASSQDVLGTFSENTIYF
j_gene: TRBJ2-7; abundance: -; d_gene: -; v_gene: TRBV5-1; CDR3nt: TGCGCCAGCAGCTCAGGAACTGGAATCTACGAGCAGTACTTC; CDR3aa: CASSSGTGIYEQYF
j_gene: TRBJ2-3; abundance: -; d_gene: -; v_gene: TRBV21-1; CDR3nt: TGTGCCAGCAGCCTCCGGGCCCAGAGAGATACGCAGTATTTT; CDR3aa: CASSLRAQRDTQYF
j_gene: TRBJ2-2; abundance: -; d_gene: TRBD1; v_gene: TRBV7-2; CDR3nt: TGTGCCAGCAGCTCGGGACAGTACACCGGGGAGCTGTTTTTT; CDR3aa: CASSSGQYTGELFF
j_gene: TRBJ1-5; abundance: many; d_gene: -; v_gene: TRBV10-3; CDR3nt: TGTGCCACATCTAAAGGCTCGGGGACGCAGCCCCAGCATTTT; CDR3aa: CATSKGSGTQPQHF
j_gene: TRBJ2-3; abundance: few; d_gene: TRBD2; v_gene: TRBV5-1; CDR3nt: TGCGCCAGCAGCTCTCTAGCGGGGTACGATACGCAGTATTTT; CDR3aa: CASSSLAGYDTQYF
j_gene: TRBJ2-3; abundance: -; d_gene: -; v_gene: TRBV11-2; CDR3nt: TGTGCCAGCTCCGCTCTCTACAGGGATACGCAGTATTTT; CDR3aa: CASSALYRDTQYF
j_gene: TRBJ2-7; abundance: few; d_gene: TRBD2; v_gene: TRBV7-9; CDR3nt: TGTGCCAGCAGCGGAAGACTAGCGGGGGGGTACAACGAGCAGTACTTC; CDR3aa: CASSGRLAGGYNEQYF
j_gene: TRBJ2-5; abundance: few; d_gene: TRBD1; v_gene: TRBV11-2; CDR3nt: TGTGCCAGCAGCCCCTATTCCGGGACAGGCCGAGGGGAGACCCAGTACTTC; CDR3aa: CASSPYSGTGRGETQYF
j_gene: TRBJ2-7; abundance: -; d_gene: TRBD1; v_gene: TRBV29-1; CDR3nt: TGCAGCGCTCACGTCCGGGACAGGGTTAGGTTCAGCCCCTACGAGCAGTACTTC; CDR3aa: CSAHVRDRVRFSPYEQYF
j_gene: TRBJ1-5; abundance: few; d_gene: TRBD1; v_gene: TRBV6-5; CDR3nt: TGTGCCAGCAGTCAGACAGGGGGGTTGCAGCATTTT; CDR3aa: CASSQTGGLQHF
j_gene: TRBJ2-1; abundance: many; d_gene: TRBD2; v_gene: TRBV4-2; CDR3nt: TGTGCCAGCAGACTGACTAGCGGTCCCGCCAATGAGCAGTTCTTC; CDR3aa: CASRLTSGPANEQFF
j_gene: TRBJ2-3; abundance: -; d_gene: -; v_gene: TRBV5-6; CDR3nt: TGTGCCAGCAGCTCGGGTTATGGTGCCCAAAGGAGAGGTACGCAGTATTTT; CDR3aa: CASSSGYGAQRRGTQYF
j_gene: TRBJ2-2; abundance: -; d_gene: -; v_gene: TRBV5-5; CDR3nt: TGTGCCAGCAGCGGGGGAGGCCAGGCGGACACCGGGGAGCTGTTTTTT; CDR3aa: CASSGGGQADTGELFF
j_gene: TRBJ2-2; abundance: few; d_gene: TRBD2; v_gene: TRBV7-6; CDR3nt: TGTGCCAGCAGCTTAGCGGGACTAGCGGGGTTTACCGGGGAGCTGTTTTTT; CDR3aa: CASSLAGLAGFTGELFF
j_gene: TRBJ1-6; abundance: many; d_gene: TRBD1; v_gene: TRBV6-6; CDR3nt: TGTGCCAGCAGTGCCACAGGGGGGAATAATTCACCCCTCCACTTT; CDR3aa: CASSATGGNNSPLHF
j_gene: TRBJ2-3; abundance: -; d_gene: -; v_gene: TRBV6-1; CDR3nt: TGTGCCAGCAGTGAAGCGGACCGCGCCCTGCCAGATACGCAGTATTTT; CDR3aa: CASSEADRALPDTQYF
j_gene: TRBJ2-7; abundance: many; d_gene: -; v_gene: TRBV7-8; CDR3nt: TGTGCCAGCAGCTTAGTAGACACAGGTACGAAGAGCTTC; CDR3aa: CASSLVDTGTKSF
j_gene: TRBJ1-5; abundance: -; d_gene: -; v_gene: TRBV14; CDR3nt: TGTGCCAGCAGCCGGCCGTTACCCAGCCCCCAGCATTTT; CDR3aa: CASSRPLPSPQHF